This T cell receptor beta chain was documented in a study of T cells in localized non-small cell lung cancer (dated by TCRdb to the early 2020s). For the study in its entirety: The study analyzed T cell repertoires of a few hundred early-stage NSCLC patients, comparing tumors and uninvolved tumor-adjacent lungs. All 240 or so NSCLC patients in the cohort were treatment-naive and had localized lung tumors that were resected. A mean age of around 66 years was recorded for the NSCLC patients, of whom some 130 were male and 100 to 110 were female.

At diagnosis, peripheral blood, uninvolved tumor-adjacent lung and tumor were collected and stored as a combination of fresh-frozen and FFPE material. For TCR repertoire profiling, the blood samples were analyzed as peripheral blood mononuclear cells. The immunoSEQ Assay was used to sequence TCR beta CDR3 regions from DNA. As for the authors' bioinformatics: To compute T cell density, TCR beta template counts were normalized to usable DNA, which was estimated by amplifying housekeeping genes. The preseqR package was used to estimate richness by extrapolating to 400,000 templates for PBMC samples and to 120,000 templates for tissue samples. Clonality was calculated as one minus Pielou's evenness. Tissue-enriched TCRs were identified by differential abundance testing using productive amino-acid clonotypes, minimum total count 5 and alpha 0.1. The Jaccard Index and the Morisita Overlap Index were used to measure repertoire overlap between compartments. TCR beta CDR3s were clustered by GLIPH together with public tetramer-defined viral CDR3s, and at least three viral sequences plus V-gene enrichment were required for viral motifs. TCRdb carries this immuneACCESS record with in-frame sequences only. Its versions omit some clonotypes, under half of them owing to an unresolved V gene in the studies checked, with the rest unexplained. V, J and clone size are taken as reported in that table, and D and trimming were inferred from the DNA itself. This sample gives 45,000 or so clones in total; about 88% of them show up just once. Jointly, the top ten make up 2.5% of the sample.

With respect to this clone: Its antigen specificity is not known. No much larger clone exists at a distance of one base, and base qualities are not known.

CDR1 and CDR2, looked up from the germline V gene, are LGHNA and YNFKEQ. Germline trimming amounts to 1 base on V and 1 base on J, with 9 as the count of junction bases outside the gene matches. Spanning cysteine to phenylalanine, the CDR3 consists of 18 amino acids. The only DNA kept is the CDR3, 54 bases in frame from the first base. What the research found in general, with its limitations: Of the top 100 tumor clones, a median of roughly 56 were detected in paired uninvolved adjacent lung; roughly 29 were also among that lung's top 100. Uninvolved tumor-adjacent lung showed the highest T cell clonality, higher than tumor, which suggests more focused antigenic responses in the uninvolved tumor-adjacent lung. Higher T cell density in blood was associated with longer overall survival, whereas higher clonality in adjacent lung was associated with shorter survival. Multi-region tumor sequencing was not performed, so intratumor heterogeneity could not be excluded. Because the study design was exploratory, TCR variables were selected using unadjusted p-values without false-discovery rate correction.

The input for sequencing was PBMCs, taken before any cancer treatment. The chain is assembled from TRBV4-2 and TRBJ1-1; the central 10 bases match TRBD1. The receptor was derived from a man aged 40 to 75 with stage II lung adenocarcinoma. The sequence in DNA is TGTGCCAGCAGCCAAGGCCCCATTGGACAGGGGGAGAACACTGAAGCTTTCTTT. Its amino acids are CASSQGPIGQGENTEAFF.